A single sample is the source of the 31 T cell receptor beta chains below, sequenced in a study of immune cell composition in non-small cell lung cancer. Some clones are missing from TCRdb's copy, which holds only in-frame ones; the method was immunoSEQ multiplex PCR. The profile shows about 3,100 clones, around three quarters of them singletons. Normal lung was taken at the farthest possible site, at least 3 cm from tumour. Sequenced: non-adjacent lung tissue. Source of these receptors: a human donor with non-small cell lung cancer.

The chain uses TRBV5-6 and TRBJ2-5, with a possible D match to TRBD2 (5 bases). With 3 bases removed from V and 1 base from J, the gap between germline ends came to 16 bases. Germline V CDR1 and CDR2: SGHDT, YYEEEE. CDR3 size: 16 residues. The CDR3 spells CASSSTTTRSQETQYF. The CDR3 DNA reads TGTGCCAGCAGCTCGACTACCACTAGAAGCCAAGAGACCCAGTACTTC.

The J gene is TRBJ1-1, the V gene TRBV6-5; possibly TRBD1 for D (6 bases). The CDR3 is made up of 15 amino acids. Trimming took off 4 bases at V and 1 base at J, with 13 bases between the two ends. Germline CDR1 MNHEY, CDR2 SVGAGI. CDR3 nucleotide sequence: TGTGCCAGCAGTTCGCTGGACAGATCGAACACTGAAGCTTTCTTT. Translating gives CASSSLDRSNTEAFF.

J is TRBJ1-1 and V is TRBV27; TRBD1 agrees at 8 bases. CDR1 and CDR2 (germline): MNHEY, SMNVEV (reference sequence). CDR3 length: 13 amino acids. V lost 5 bases to trimming and J lost 8 bases; unmatched junction nucleotides: 7. The CDR3 spells CASSQTGAEEAFF. In DNA form, the CDR3 reads TGTGCCAGCAGTCAGACAGGGGCGGAAGAAGCTTTCTTT.

The chain joins TRBV10-2 to TRBJ2-2; TRBD2 is a possible D gene (5 bases). The CDR3 totals 14 residues. Germline V gene sequence: CDR1 WSHSY, CDR2 SAAADI. The ends were cut back, 2 bases at V and 5 bases at J, with 9 bases in the middle. The CDR3 reads CASSEIPGTGELFF. CDR3 bases: TGCGCCAGCAGTGAGATTCCGGGAACCGGGGAGCTGTTTTTT.

This chain's CDR3 is CASSPRTGRVSGANVLTF. In nucleotides, the CDR3 is TGTGCCAGCAGCCCCCGGACAGGGAGGGTTTCTGGGGCCAACGTCCTGACTTTC. The J gene is TRBJ2-6, the V gene TRBV9; D might be TRBD1 (8 bases). Germline CDR1 is SGDLS and CDR2 is YYNGEE. CDR3 size: 18 residues. Trimming took off 4 bases at V and 1 base at J, with 18 bases between the two ends.

The chain joins TRBV11-2 to TRBJ2-1; the match to TRBD2 covers 12 bases. Losses at the gene ends were 5 bases for V and 7 bases for J; bases not matched to a gene: 6. The CDR3 totals 15 residues. Germline V lookup: CDR1 SGHAT, CDR2 FQNNGV. The CDR3 coding sequence is TGTGCCAGCAGCAGGACTAGCGGGACCACTAATGAGCAGTTCTTC. Its translation is CASSRTSGTTNEQFF.

The chain uses TRBV20-1 and TRBJ1-3, with unresolved D. This CDR3 has 11 amino acids. Germline loops: CDR1 DFQATT, CDR2 SNEGSKA (reference sequence). The V end lost 6 bases, the J end lost 4 bases, and 7 bases lay between the germline ends. CDR3 region: CSAPKGNTIYF. The CDR3 DNA is TGCAGTGCCCCTAAGGGAAACACCATATATTTT.

This clone has only a few counts. The V call is TRBV11-2, the J call TRBJ1-2; no reliable D call. CDR1 and CDR2 (germline): SGHAT, FQNNGV. The CDR3 extends over 16 amino acids. Trimming stripped 4 bases from V and 2 bases from J, with 17 bases between. The CDR3 loop is CASSSLQEHENYGYTF. The DNA for the CDR3 is TGTGCCAGCAGCTCTCTTCAAGAGCATGAGAACTATGGCTACACCTTC.

The chain combines TRBV28 with TRBJ1-2; 7 positions match TRBD1. Trimming cost V 3 bases and J 8 bases; bases outside gene matches: 9. The CDR3 loop spans 14 amino acids. The germline gives CDR1 MDHEN, CDR2 SYDVKM. The CDR3 DNA is TGTGCCAGCAGTTTCCAGGGGGGCTCTGGGGGCTACACCTTC. This encodes CASSFQGGSGGYTF.

V is TRBV18 and J is TRBJ1-1, with unresolved D. Germline loops: CDR1 KGHSH, CDR2 LQKENI. With 2 bases removed from V and 7 bases from J, the gap between germline ends came to 17 bases. The CDR3 runs to 15 residues. The CDR3 loop is CASSPSREIGSEAFF. The CDR3 nucleotides read TGTGCCAGCTCACCATCTAGGGAGATAGGGAGTGAAGCTTTCTTT.

The chain's CDR3 is CASSEVQGGNQPQHF. CDR3 in DNA: TGTGCCAGCAGTGAAGTACAGGGAGGGAATCAGCCCCAGCATTTT. The chain couples TRBV2 to TRBJ1-5; D possibly corresponds to TRBD1 (6 bases). The CDR3 runs to 15 residues. The germline V gene encodes CDR1 SNHLY and CDR2 FYNNEI. The germline V and J ends were trimmed by 1 base and 4 bases, with 11 bases remaining between them. Variable domain in full (rest from reference TRBV2 and TRBJ1-5): EPEVTQTPSHQVTQMGQEVILRCVPISNHLYFYWYRQILGQKVEFLVSFYNNEISEKSEIFDDQFSVERPDGSNFTLKIRSTKLEDSAMYFCASSEVQGGNQPQHFGDGTRLSIL.

This clone has more than one count but fewer than ten. V is TRBV5-1 and J is TRBJ2-1; D is possibly TRBD2 (7 bases). Germline CDR1 SGHRS, CDR2 YFSETQ. CDR3 length equals 16 residues. V was shortened by 3 bases and J by 4 bases, with 17 bases between the two germline ends. The CDR3 coding sequence is TGCGCCAGCAGCTGGGGGGCAGCGGGACCATACAATGAGCAGTTCTTC. Encoded protein: CASSWGAAGPYNEQFF.

This chain joins TRBV6-5 and TRBJ1-3; D possibly corresponds to TRBD1 (5 bases). The V and J ends lost 5 bases and 4 bases respectively, with 18 bases between them. Germline V gene lookup returns CDR1 MNHEY and CDR2 SVGAGI. The CDR3 contains 16 residues. This chain's CDR3 is CASSHYSQGAGNTIYF. The CDR3 nucleotides read TGTGCCAGCAGTCACTACTCCCAGGGTGCGGGAAACACCATATATTTT.

The chain recombines TRBV2 with TRBJ2-7; weak D call: TRBD2 (6 bases). Per germline, CDR1 SNHLY and CDR2 FYNNEI. This CDR3 comprises 14 residues. Trimming left V 7 bases short and J 0 bases short, with 13 bases between. For the CDR3, the DNA is TGTGCCAGCAAGGAGGGGCGTTTCTCCTACGAGCAGTACTTC. Amino acids: CASKEGRFSYEQYF.

A few counts support this clone. V gene TRBV15 combines with J gene TRBJ2-1; possibly TRBD2 for D (5 bases). CDR3 length: 13 residues. Germline V gene sequence: CDR1 LNHNV, CDR2 YYDKDF (reference sequence). V lost 3 bases and J 8 bases, leaving 11 bases between the germline ends. The CDR3 region has the DNA TGTGCCACCAGCAGTGCGGGTAGGGATGAGCAGTTCTTC. This encodes CATSSAGRDEQFF.

The rearrangement joins TRBV5-1 to TRBJ1-1; no clear D. Between the trimmed V and J ends, which lost 1 base and 5 bases, there was a span of 15 bases. Germline V lookup: CDR1 SGHRS, CDR2 YFSETQ. This CDR3 is 15 amino acids long. The CDR3 spells CASSLSWVSETEAFF. The CDR3 bases are TGCGCCAGCAGCTTGTCTTGGGTTTCGGAGACTGAAGCTTTCTTT.

The rearrangement uses TRBV5-1 and TRBJ2-3; D is perhaps TRBD2 (5 bases). V was shortened by 2 bases and J by 6 bases, with 19 bases between the two germline ends. The CDR3 spans 16 residues. CDR1 SGHRS and CDR2 YFSETQ come from the germline V gene. In nucleotides, the CDR3 is TGCGCCAGCAGCTTAGGACTGGGCGGGTCAGGCGATACGCAGTATTTT. Translated: CASSLGLGGSGDTQYF.

The chain links TRBV11-3 to TRBJ1-1; D gene unclear. Trimming took off 4 bases at V and 2 bases at J, with 5 bases between the two ends. Germline CDR1 is SGHNT and CDR2 is YENEEA. The CDR3 runs to 12 residues. CDR3 DNA: TGTGCCAGCAGCTATATTAACACTGAAGCTTTCTTT. It specifies CASSYINTEAFF.

The chain combines TRBV6-1 with TRBJ1-6; D is unclear. The V and J ends lost 4 bases and 6 bases respectively, with 10 bases between them. Germline V gives CDR1 MNHNS, CDR2 SASEGT. The CDR3 sequence is 14 residues long. Here the CDR3 reads CASSGSLVNSPLHF. The CDR3 coding sequence is TGTGCCAGCAGTGGAAGTTTAGTTAATTCACCCCTCCACTTT.

This chain's CDR3 is CSVRRGADTEAFF. The CDR3 region has the DNA TGCAGCGTTAGGCGGGGGGCGGACACTGAAGCTTTCTTT. This chain connects TRBV29-1 to TRBJ1-1; D is perhaps TRBD1 (6 bases). The germline gives CDR1 SQVTM, CDR2 ANQGSEA. V shed 5 bases and J shed 3 bases, with 13 bases lying between them. The CDR3 is made up of 13 amino acids.

By sample fraction, this clone is large. This chain connects TRBV27 to TRBJ2-7; the D gene is possibly TRBD1 (5 bases). The CDR3 loop spans 14 amino acids. Trimming shortened V by 5 bases and J by 7 bases, and 18 bases separated the two germline ends. The V gene's germline CDR1 is MNHEY and CDR2 SMNVEV (reference sequence). CDR3: CASSPTLGAREQYF. CDR3 sequence (DNA): TGTGCCAGCAGTCCGACGTTAGGGGCGAGGGAGCAGTACTTC.

The chain recombines TRBV7-9 with TRBJ2-1; maybe TRBD1 (6 bases). The CDR3 length is 12 residues. Per the germline V gene, CDR1 is SEHNR and CDR2 is FQNEAQ (reference sequence). The ends were cut back, 4 bases at V and 10 bases at J, with 11 bases in the middle. The CDR3: CASSYRASEQFF. The CDR3 nucleotides are TGTGCCAGCAGCTACAGGGCTTCGGAGCAGTTCTTC.

The genes are TRBV5-5 and TRBJ1-5; 10 bases are a match to TRBD1. Germline-derived CDR1 and CDR2 are SGHKS and YYEKEE (reference sequence). The CDR3 sequence is 17 residues long. The trim removed 3 bases at V and 6 bases at J, leaving 12 bases unmatched. The CDR3 DNA is TGTGCCAGCAGCTCCGGGACAGGGGATATCCGTGTTCAGCCCCAGCATTTT. Amino acids: CASSSGTGDIRVQPQHF. The full variable domain, in which reference TRBV5-5 and TRBJ1-5 provide the parts outside the CDR3, is DAGVTQSPTHLIKTRGQQVTLRCSPISGHKSVSWYQQVLGQGPQFIFQYYEKEERGRGNFPDRFSARQFPNYSSELNVNALLLGDSALYLCASSSGTGDIRVQPQHFGDGTRLSIL.

The chain uses TRBV7-9 and TRBJ1-3; TRBD1 aligns across 7 bases. The V gene's germline CDR1 is SEHNR and CDR2 FQNEAQ (reference sequence). Unmatched junction bases numbered 8, after V lost 3 bases and J lost 0 bases. The CDR3 runs to 17 residues. CDR3 coding DNA: TGTGCCAGCAGCTTGTTGGGACAGCCTAGCTCTGGAAACACCATATATTTT. Amino acid sequence: CASSLLGQPSSGNTIYF.

The chain uses TRBV7-9 and TRBJ1-3; 7 nucleotides align to TRBD1. The CDR3 length is 15 residues. From germline, CDR1 is SEHNR and CDR2 FQNEAQ (reference sequence). The trim removed 4 bases at V and 0 bases at J, leaving 3 bases unmatched. The CDR3 DNA reads as TGTGCCAGCAGCTGGGGACAGAGCTCTGGAAACACCATATATTTT. Amino acid sequence: CASSWGQSSGNTIYF.

This clone was seen more than once but under ten times. The genes are TRBV14 and TRBJ2-3; 8 bases line up with TRBD1. Trimming took 0 bases from V and 4 from J; bases not matched to a gene: 6. The CDR3 totals 16 residues. CDR1 is SGHDN, CDR2 FVKESK, per germline. The DNA of the CDR3 is TGTGCCAGCAGCCAAGACGACAGGGGAGAGGCAGATACGCAGTATTTT. This gives the protein CASSQDDRGEADTQYF.

This rearrangement joins TRBV30 to TRBJ1-1; D gene unclear. V shed 0 bases and J shed 1 base, with 9 bases lying between them. This CDR3 spans 14 amino acids. CDR1 is GTSNPN and CDR2 is SVGIG in the germline V gene (reference sequence). CDR3 residues: CAWSVNPENTEAFF. The CDR3 coding sequence is TGTGCCTGGAGTGTAAATCCAGAGAACACTGAAGCTTTCTTT.

J is TRBJ2-2 and V is TRBV6-6; 9 bases fit TRBD1. CDR1 is MNHNY and CDR2 is SVGAGI in the germline V gene (reference sequence). The CDR3 covers 15 residues. Trimming removed 6 bases from V and 6 bases from J; junction bases left unmatched: 8. Here the CDR3 DNA reads TGTGCCAGCAGCCACGACAGGGGGGAAGCCGGGGAGCTGTTTTTT. This codes for CASSHDRGEAGELFF.

The J gene is TRBJ1-5, the V gene TRBV9; D may be TRBD1 (6 bases). The CDR3 loop spans 15 amino acids. V lost 7 bases to trimming and J lost 4 bases, with 18 bases between them. Germline CDR1 and CDR2: SGDLS and YYNGEE. CDR3 DNA sequence: TGTGCCAGCGCGGCGGGGGCCGGGGAAAATCAGCCCCAGCATTTT. This sequence encodes CASAAGAGENQPQHF. Full variable domain (outside the CDR3, taken from reference TRBV9 and TRBJ1-5): DSGVTQTPKHLITATGQRVTLRCSPRSGDLSVYWYQQSLDQGLQFLIQYYNGEERAKGNILERFSAQQFPDLHSELNLSSLELGDSALYFCASAAGAGENQPQHFGDGTRLSIL.

This chain uses TRBV27 with TRBJ2-1, with 7 bases lining up with TRBD2. The J segment lost 9 bases and the V segment lost 7 bases, leaving 15 bases of the junction unmatched. Germline V CDR1 and CDR2: MNHEY, SMNVEV (reference sequence). This CDR3 spans 15 amino acids. DNA for the CDR3: TGTGCCAGCATGAGCGGGGCTTCATTTACCCGTGAGCAGTTCTTC. Residues: CASMSGASFTREQFF.

The V gene is TRBV9, the J gene TRBJ2-3; 12 bases are a match to TRBD2. The V gene's germline CDR1 is SGDLS and CDR2 YYNGEE. The CDR3 covers 16 residues. The V gene end was trimmed by 0 bases and the J gene end by 6 bases; junction bases not matched to a gene: 5. For the CDR3, the DNA is TGTGCCAGCAGCGTAGGACTAGCGGGAGTCGGCGATACGCAGTATTTT. It encodes CASSVGLAGVGDTQYF.